What follows describes a single T cell receptor beta chain. The antigen is not known. CDR1 is MNHNS and CDR2 is SASEGT in the germline V gene. CDR3 size: 13 residues. V was clipped by 6 bases and J by 7 bases, with 10 bases between them. Measured with immunoSEQ multiplex PCR; TCRdb has only the in-frame clones, and not every one. The repertoire holds approximately 110,000 clones, just over 90% seen once, with 0.2% to 0.25% in the top ten. The data were taken from a study of graft-versus-host responses after intestinal transplantation. The sequences come from unstimulated CD4+ T cells sorted from spleen or lymph node cells, collected before transplant. The receptor was derived from a human donor who was the organ donor for an intestinal transplant. The chain has TRBV6-1 and TRBJ1-6, with a possible D match to TRBD1 (5 bases). CDR3 residues: CASRPGGNSPLHF. Here the CDR3 DNA reads TGTGCCAGCAGACCCGGGGGGAATTCACCCCTCCACTTT.